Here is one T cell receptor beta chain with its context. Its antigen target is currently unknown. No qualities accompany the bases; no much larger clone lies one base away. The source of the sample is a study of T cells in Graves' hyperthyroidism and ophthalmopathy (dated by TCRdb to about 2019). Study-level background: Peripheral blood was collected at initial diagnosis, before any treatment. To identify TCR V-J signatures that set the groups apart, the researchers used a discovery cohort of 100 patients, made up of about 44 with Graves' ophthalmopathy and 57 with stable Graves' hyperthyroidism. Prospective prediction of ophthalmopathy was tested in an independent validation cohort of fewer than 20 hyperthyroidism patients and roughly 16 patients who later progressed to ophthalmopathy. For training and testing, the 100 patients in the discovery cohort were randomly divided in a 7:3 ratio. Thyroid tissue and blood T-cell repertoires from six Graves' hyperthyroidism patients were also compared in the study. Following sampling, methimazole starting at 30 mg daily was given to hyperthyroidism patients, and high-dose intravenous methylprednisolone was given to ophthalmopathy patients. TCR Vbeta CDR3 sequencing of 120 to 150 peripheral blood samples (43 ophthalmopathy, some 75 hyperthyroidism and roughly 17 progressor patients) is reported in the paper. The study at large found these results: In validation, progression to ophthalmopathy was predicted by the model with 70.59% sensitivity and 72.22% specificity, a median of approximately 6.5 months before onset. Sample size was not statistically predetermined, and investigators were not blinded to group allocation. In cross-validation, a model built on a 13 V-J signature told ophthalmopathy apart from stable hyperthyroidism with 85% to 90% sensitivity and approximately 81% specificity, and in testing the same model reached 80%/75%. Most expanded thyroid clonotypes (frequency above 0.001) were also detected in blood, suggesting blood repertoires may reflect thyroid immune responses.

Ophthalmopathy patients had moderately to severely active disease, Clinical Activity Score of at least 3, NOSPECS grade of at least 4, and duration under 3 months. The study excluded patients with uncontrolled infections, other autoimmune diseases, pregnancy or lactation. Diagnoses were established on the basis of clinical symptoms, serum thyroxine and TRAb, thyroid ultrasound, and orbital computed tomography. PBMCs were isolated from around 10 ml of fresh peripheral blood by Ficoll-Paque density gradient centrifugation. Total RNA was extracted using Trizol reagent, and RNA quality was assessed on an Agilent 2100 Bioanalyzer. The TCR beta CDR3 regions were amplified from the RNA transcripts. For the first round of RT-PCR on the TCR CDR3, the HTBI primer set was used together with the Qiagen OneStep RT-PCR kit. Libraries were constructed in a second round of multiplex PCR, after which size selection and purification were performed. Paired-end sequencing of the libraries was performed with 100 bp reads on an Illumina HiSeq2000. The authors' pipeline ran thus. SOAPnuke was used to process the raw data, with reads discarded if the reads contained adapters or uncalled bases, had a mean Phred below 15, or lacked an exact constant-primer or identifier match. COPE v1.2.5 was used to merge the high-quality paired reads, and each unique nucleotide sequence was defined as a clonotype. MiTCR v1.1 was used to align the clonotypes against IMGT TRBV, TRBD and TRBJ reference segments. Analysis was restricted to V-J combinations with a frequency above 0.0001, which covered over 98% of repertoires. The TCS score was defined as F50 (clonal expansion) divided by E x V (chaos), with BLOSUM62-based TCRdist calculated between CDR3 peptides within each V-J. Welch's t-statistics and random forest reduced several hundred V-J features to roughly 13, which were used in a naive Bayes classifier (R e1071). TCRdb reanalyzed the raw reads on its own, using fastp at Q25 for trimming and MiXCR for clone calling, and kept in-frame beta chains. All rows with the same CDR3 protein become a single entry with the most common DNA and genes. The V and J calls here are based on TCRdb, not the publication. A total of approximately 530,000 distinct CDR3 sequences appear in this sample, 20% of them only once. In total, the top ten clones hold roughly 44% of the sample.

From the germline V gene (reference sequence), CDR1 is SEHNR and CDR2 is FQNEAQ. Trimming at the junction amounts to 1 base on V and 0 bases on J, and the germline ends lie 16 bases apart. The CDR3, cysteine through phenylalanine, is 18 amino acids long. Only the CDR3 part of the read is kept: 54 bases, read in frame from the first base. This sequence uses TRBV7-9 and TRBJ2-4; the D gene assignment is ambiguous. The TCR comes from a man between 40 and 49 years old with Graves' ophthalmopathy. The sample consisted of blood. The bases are TGTGCCAGCAGCTTAGGCCCTCGGTGGGGTGTAGCCAAAAACATTCAGTACTTC. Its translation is CASSLGPRWGVAKNIQYF.